This TCR beta chain appears in the sequencing data of a study of metastatic and nonmetastatic thyroid tumors. Nobody among the patients had been given any treatment before thyroid surgery. J was trimmed by 1 base and V by 0 bases; bases with no gene match: 2. The CDR3 consists of 15 residues. Germline CDR1 reads SGHRS; CDR2 reads YFSETQ. This clone occurred many times. With MiXCR, TCRdb reprocessed the PCR reads. The sample has about 22,000 clones, 35% to 45% seen once. The TCR comes from a male donor with papillary thyroid cancer or a benign thyroid nodule (not recorded which). Some clones in this sample may be carry-over from other donors' samples. The rearrangement joins TRBV5-1 to TRBJ2-3, with 7 bases identical to TRBD1. Sequences were obtained from blood. The CDR3 region has the DNA TGCGCCAGCAGCTTGGGTCAGGGGGGCACAGATACGCAGTATTTT. This gives the protein CASSLGQGGTDTQYF.